This is a list of T cell receptor beta chains from one sample in a study of blood T cells in healthy people across ages. MiXCR, applied by TCRdb to the 5' RACE reads, yields one record per CDR3 protein. The table lists approximately 690,000 distinct CDR3 sequences, about 54% of them singletons. Sequenced sample: blood. The receptors were gathered from a man aged 55 to 70 in good health. Both conserved end residues are trimmed from each CDR3. D genes are given only for firm matches.

cdr3_length j_call v_call d_call cdr3_aa
14 TRBJ2-3 TRBV9 TRBD2 ASSVGLAGITDTQY
12 TRBJ2-7 TRBV10-3 - AIGPPGQPYEQY
12 TRBJ1-1 TRBV27 TRBD1 ASGTGRENTEAF
13 TRBJ2-6 TRBV12-3/TRBV12-4 - ASSLGTGGANVLT
13 TRBJ1-1 TRBV5-1 TRBD1 ASSPRTGGNTEAF
12 TRBJ2-7 TRBV6-6 TRBD1 ASSSPDRGYEQY
13 TRBJ2-7 TRBV20-1 - SASLGRGYSYEQY
14 TRBJ2-3 TRBV7-2 - ASSLGGGAFGDTQY
13 TRBJ2-1 TRBV5-1 - ASSTDMAKDNEQF
14 TRBJ2-7 TRBV12-3/TRBV12-4 - ASSFGSTGTYPGQY
12 TRBJ2-4 TRBV11-2 TRBD1 ASSFRTGKNIQY
14 TRBJ1-1 TRBV5-5 TRBD1 ASSATGGEMNTEAF
13 TRBJ1-5 TRBV11-2 - ASSLRNGGNQPQH
13 TRBJ2-2 TRBV9 TRBD2 ASSFGGADTGELF
10 TRBJ1-2 TRBV20-1 TRBD1 SARTQGKGYT
13 TRBJ2-1 TRBV7-9 - ASSHDWSTYNEQF
13 TRBJ2-7 TRBV2 - ASSQDQTGGYEQY
13 TRBJ2-1 TRBV5-5 TRBD1 ASSLRGQGANEQF
13 TRBJ2-3 TRBV12-3/TRBV12-4 - ASSPHPTTTDTQY
15 TRBJ2-5 TRBV24-1 TRBD1 ATSDLTGGSDQETQY
9 TRBJ1-1 TRBV29-1 - SVVGGAEAF
12 TRBJ2-4 TRBV29-1 - SVVVGGAKNIQY
14 TRBJ2-5 TRBV5-6 TRBD1 ASSSGTGGFQETQY
14 TRBJ2-5 TRBV18 - ASSPQLDQTRETQY
13 TRBJ2-7 TRBV7-2 TRBD1 ASSTGTGRAYEQY
12 TRBJ2-7 TRBV12-3/TRBV12-4 TRBD1 ASSFRQGAEEQY
12 TRBJ2-7 TRBV5-1 - ASSSQGPDYEQY
14 TRBJ1-2 TRBV20-1 - SARLWKGSGNYGYT
13 TRBJ1-2 TRBV6-2/TRBV6-3 - ASTRTATRNYGYT
10 TRBJ1-1 TRBV20-1 - SAPWLNTEAF
13 TRBJ2-5 TRBV24-1 TRBD2 ATSDERGSQETQY
10 - TRBV20-1 - SAKPNLYEQY
10 TRBJ2-5 TRBV18 - ASSPGEKTQY
14 TRBJ2-3 TRBV7-6 TRBD2 ASSARSGGGTDTQY
12 TRBJ2-1 TRBV7-8 TRBD2 ATETSGSIYEQF
10 TRBJ2-5 TRBV3-1 - ASSQADETQY
13 TRBJ2-3 TRBV20-1 - SPTGGGASTDTQY
14 TRBJ1-1 TRBV5-1 TRBD1 ASSNRDRLEGTEAF
11 TRBJ1-4 TRBV7-6 - ASRGTGGEKLF
13 TRBJ1-2 TRBV20-1 TRBD1 SASPGQHTNYGYT
12 TRBJ1-5 TRBV15 - ATSRQGSNQPQH
14 TRBJ1-5 TRBV4-1 - ASSPRRTVSNQPQH
16 TRBJ2-6 TRBV5-1 - ASSLTPPGNSGANVLT
16 TRBJ2-1 TRBV6-1 TRBD2 ASSDIMRLAGTYNEQF
11 - TRBV12-3/TRBV12-4 - ASSFRWAETQY
13 TRBJ2-4 TRBV5-1 - ASSSNPGPGDIQY
15 TRBJ2-6 TRBV5-1 - ASDPRAGGSGANVLT
13 TRBJ2-5 TRBV5-1 - ASSVLDGIGETQY
12 TRBJ2-5 TRBV12-3/TRBV12-4 TRBD1 ASTMDRWGETQY
10 TRBJ1-6 TRBV28 - SSSYHNSPLH
10 TRBJ1-1 TRBV5-1 - ASSQTNTEAF
16 TRBJ1-2 TRBV4-1 TRBD1 ASSQTGQGGSSGYGYT
14 TRBJ2-3 TRBV6-6 TRBD2 ASSPSSRGNTDTQY
13 TRBJ1-2 TRBV6-6 - ASRGGGTSNYGYT
13 TRBJ2-1 TRBV6-2/TRBV6-3 TRBD2 ASSRTSGGVSEQF
12 - TRBV20-1 - SARKRTATYEQY